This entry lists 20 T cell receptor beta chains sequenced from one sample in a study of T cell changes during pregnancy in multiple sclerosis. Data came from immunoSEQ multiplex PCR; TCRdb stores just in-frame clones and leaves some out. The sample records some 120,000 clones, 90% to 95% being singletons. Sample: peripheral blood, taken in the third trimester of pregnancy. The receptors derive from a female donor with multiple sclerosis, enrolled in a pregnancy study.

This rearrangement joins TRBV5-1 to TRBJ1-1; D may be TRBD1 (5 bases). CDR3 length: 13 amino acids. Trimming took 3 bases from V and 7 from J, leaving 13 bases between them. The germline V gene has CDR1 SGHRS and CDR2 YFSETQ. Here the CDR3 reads CASSSPPGGEAFF. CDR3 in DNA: TGCGCCAGCAGCTCACCCCCGGGGGGTGAAGCTTTCTTT.

The CDR3 sequence is CASSESGKGAPSNQPQHF. CDR3 nucleotide sequence: TGCGCCAGCAGTGAGTCGGGGAAAGGGGCCCCTAGCAATCAGCCCCAGCATTTT. The V and J genes are TRBV10-1 and TRBJ1-5; possibly TRBD1 for D (5 bases). Trimming took off 0 bases at V and 0 bases at J, with 15 bases between the two ends. The CDR3 covers 18 residues. Germline CDR1 is WNHNN and CDR2 is SYGVQD (reference sequence).

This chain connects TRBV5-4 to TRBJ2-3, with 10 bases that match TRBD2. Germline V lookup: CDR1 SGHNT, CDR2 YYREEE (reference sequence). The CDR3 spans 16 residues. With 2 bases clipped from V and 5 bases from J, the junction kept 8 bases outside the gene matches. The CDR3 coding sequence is TGTGCCAGCAGCTTAAGGGTAGCGGGAGGCGTAGATACGCAGTATTTT. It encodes CASSLRVAGGVDTQYF.

As DNA, the CDR3 is TGTGCCAGCAGCTTATTGGCGGGAACTGAAGCTTTCTTT. Its translation is CASSLLAGTEAFF. The chain uses TRBV7-3 and TRBJ1-1; no reliable D call. This CDR3 spans 13 amino acids. The germline V gene has CDR1 SGHTA and CDR2 FQGTGA. The V end lost 2 bases, the J end lost 5 bases, and 9 bases lay between the germline ends.

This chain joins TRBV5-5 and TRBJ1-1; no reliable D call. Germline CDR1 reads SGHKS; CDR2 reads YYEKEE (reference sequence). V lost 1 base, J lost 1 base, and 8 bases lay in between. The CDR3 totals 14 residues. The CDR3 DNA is TGTGCCAGCAGCTTGCACCTAGGGAACACTGAAGCTTTCTTT. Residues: CASSLHLGNTEAFF.

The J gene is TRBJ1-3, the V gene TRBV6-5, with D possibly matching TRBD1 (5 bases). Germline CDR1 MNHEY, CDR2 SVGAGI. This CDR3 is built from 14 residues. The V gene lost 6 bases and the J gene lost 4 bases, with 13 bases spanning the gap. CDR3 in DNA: TGTGCCAGCAGGATACAGGCAACGGGAAACACCATATATTTT. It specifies CASRIQATGNTIYF.

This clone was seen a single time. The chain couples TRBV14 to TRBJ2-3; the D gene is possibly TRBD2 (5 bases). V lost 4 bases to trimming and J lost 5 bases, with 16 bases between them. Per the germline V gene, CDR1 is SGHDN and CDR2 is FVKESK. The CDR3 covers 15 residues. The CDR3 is CASSPHSPRGDTQYF. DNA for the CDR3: TGTGCCAGCAGCCCCCATTCCCCCCGGGGAGATACGCAGTATTTT.

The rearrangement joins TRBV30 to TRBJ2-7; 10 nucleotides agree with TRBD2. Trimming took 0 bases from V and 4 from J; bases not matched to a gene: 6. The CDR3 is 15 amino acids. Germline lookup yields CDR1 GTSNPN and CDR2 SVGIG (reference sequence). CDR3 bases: TGTGCCTGGAGTGTAAGTGGACTAGCGGAGTACGAGCAGTACTTC. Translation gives CAWSVSGLAEYEQYF.

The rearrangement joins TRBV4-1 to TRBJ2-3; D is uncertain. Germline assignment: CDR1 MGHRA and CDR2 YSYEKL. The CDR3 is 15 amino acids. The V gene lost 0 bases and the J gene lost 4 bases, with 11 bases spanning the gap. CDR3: CASSQEDQQSDTQYF. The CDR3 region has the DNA TGCGCCAGCAGCCAAGAAGACCAACAGTCAGATACGCAGTATTTT.

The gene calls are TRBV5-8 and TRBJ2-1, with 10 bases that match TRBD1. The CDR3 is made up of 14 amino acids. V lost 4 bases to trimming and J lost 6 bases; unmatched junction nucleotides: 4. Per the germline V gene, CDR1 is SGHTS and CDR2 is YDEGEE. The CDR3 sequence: CASSQGQGFNEQFF. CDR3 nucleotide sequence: TGTGCCAGCAGCCAGGGACAGGGGTTCAATGAGCAGTTCTTC.

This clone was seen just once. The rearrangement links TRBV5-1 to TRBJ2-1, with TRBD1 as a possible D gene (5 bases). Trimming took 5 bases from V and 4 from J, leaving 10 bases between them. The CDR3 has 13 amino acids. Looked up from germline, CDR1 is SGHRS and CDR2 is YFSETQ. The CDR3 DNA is TGCGCCAGCAGAGGGGTCGGGTACAATGAGCAGTTCTTC. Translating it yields CASRGVGYNEQFF.

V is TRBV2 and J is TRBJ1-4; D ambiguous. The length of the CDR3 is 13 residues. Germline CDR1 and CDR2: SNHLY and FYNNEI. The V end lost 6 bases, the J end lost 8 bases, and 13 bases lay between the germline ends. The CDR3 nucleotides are TGTGCCAGCAGACCTACGCCCGAGGAAAAACTGTTTTTT. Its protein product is CASRPTPEEKLFF.

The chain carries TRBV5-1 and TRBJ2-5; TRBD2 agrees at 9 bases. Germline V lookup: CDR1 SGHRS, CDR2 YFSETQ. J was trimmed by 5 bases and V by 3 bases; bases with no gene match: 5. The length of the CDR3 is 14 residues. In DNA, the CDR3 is TGCGCCAGCAGCTCGGGCGGGAGGGCTGAGACCCAGTACTTC. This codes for CASSSGGRAETQYF.

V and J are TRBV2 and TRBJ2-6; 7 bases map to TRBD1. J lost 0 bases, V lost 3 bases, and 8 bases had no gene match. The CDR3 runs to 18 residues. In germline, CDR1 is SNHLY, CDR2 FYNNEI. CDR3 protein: CASSDPGQPNSGANVLTF. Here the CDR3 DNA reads TGTGCCAGCAGTGACCCGGGACAGCCTAACTCTGGGGCCAACGTCCTGACTTTC.

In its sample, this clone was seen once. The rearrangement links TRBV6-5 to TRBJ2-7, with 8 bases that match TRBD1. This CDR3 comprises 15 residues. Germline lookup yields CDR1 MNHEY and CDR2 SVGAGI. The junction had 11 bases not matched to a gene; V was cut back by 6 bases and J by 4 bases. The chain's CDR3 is CASSLDRGPFYEQYF. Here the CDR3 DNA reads TGTGCCAGCAGCCTTGACAGGGGCCCTTTTTACGAGCAGTACTTC.

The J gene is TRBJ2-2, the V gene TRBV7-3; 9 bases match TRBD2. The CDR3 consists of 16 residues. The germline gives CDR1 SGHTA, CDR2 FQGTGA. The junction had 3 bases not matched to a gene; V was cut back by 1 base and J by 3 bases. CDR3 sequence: CASSLIAGDHTGELFF. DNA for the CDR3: TGTGCCAGCAGCTTAATAGCGGGGGACCACACCGGGGAGCTGTTTTTT.

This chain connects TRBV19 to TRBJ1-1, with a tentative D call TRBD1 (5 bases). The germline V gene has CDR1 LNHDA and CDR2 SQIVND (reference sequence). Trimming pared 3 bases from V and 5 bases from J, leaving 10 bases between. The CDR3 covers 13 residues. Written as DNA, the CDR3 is TGTGCCAGTAGTATGGATGGGGGGACTGAAGCTTTCTTT. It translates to CASSMDGGTEAFF.

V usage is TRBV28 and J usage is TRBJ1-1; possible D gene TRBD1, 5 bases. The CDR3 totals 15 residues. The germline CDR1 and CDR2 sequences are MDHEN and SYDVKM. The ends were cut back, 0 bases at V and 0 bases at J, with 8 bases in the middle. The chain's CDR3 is CASSLWDTMNTEAFF. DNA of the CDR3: TGTGCCAGCAGTTTATGGGACACCATGAACACTGAAGCTTTCTTT.

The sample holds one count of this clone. CDR3 coding DNA: TGTGCCAGCAGTGGGGGACAGGGACGGGAGCAGTACTTC. The encoded protein is CASSGGQGREQYF. The chain couples TRBV5-4 to TRBJ2-7, with 9 bases fitting TRBD1. The ends lost 5 bases at V and 7 bases at J; junction bases unmatched: 7. The CDR3 has 13 amino acids. Germline values: CDR1 SGHNT, CDR2 YYREEE (reference sequence).

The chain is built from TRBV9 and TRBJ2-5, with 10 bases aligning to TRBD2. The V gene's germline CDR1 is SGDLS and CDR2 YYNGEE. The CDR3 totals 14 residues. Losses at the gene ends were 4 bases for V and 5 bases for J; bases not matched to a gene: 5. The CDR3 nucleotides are TGTGCCAGCAGCCCGACTAGCGGGCGGGAGACCCAGTACTTC. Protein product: CASSPTSGRETQYF.